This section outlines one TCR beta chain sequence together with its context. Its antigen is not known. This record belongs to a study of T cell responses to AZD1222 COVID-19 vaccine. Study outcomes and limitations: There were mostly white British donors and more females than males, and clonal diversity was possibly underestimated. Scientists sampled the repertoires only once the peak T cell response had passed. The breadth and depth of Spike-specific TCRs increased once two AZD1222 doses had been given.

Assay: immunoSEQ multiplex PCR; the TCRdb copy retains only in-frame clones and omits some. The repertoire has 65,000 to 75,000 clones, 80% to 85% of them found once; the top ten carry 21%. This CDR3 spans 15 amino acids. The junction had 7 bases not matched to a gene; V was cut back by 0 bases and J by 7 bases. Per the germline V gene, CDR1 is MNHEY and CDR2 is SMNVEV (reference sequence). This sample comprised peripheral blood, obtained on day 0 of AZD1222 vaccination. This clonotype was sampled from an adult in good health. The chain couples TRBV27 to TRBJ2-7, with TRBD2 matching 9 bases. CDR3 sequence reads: CASSLSSGSRREQYF. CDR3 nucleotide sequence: TGTGCCAGCAGTTTATCTAGCGGGAGTAGACGGGAGCAGTACTTC.